This TCR beta chain stems from a study of blood T cells in healthy people across ages. Study observations and caveats: Investigators viewed diversity estimates from one million T cells as underestimates, the study reported. In older individuals, TCR beta diversity per million T cells was lower, falling roughly linearly with age. With donor CMV status unknown, expanded clonotype changes were possibly confounded.

PCR was performed a second time for about 7 to 12 cycles using a sample-barcoded 5' primer and a J-beta primer mix. TCRdb ran MiXCR on the 5' RACE reads and lists one entry per CDR3 protein. Of roughly 640,000 distinct CDR3 sequences in the sample, approximately 30% were seen once. The CDR3 has 12 residues. Looked up from germline, CDR1 is SEHNR and CDR2 is FQNEAQ (reference sequence). V gave up 5 bases and J gave up 3 bases, with 7 bases separating them. In its sample, this clonotype was seen many times. Its specificity is not known. V gene TRBV7-9 combines with J gene TRBJ1-2, with a weak D call TRBD1 (5 bases). The receptor was isolated from an elderly woman in good health. Input material: blood. CDR3 loop: CASSRGDYGYTF. The DNA for the CDR3 is TGTGCCAGCAGCCGAGGGGACTATGGCTACACCTTC.